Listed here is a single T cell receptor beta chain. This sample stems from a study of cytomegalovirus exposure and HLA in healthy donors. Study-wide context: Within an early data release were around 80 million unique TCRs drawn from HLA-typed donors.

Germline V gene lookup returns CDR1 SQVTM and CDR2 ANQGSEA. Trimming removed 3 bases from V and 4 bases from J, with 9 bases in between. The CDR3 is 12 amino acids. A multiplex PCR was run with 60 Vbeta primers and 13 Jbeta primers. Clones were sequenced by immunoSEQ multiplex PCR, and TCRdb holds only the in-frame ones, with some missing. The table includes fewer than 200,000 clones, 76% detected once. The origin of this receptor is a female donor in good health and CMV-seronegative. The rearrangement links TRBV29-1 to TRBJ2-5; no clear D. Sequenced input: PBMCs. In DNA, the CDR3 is TGCAGCGTTGATCAGGATACAGAGACCCAGTACTTC. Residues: CSVDQDTETQYF.